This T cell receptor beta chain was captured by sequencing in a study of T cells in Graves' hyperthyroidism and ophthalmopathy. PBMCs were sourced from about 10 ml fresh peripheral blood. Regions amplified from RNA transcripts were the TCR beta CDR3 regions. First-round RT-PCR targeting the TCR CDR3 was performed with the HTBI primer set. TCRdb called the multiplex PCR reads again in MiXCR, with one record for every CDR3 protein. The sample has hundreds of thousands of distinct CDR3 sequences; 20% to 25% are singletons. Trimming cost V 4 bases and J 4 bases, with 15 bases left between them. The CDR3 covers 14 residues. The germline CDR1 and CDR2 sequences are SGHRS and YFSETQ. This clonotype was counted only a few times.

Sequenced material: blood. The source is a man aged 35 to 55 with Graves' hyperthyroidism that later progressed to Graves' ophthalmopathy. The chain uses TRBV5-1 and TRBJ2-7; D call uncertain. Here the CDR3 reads CASSASPTEYEQYF. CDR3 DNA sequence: TGCGCCAGCAGCGCGAGCCCCACCGAATACGAGCAGTACTTC.